Presented here are 10 T cell receptor beta chains from one specimen sequenced in a study of cytomegalovirus exposure and HLA in healthy donors. The primer mix had 60 Vbeta and 13 Jbeta primers. Assay used: immunoSEQ multiplex PCR; TCRdb lists only in-frame clones, some missing. Of about 190,000 clones in the sample, about 81% were seen once. The source material was PBMCs. Source of these receptors: a man aged 25-45 years in good health and CMV-seropositive.

The chain recombines TRBV7-2 with TRBJ1-2; 8 bases are shared with TRBD1. The CDR3 totals 16 residues. V shed 5 bases, J shed 3 bases, and the junction held 11 bases outside the gene matches. From germline, CDR1 is SGHTA and CDR2 FQGNSA. The CDR3, as DNA: TGTGCCAGCAGCACCATTACAGGGGGGACCTACTATGGCTACACCTTC. It specifies CASSTITGGTYYGYTF.

The rearrangement links TRBV30 to TRBJ2-3; no firm D call. CDR1 is GTSNPN, CDR2 SVGIG, per germline (reference sequence). This CDR3 is 14 amino acids long. Trimming pared 0 bases from V and 1 base from J, leaving 8 bases between. The CDR3 DNA reads as TGTGCCTGGAGTGTACGTGTAGGCACAGATACGCAGTATTTT. Amino acid sequence: CAWSVRVGTDTQYF.

The chain carries TRBV5-6 and TRBJ2-1; D gene uncertain. Germline lookup yields CDR1 SGHDT and CDR2 YYEEEE. V was cut by 0 bases and J by 0 bases, with 10 bases left in between. The CDR3 loop spans 16 amino acids. DNA of the CDR3: TGTGCCAGCAGCTTGGACTTATTTCTCTCCTACAATGAGCAGTTCTTC. Translating it yields CASSLDLFLSYNEQFF.

This chain connects TRBV6-6 to TRBJ2-7, with D unclear. The CDR3 has 14 amino acids. Germline V lookup: CDR1 MNHNY, CDR2 SVGAGI (reference sequence). Between the trimmed V and J ends, which lost 0 bases and 3 bases, there was a span of 9 bases. The CDR3 DNA follows: TGTGCCAGCAGTTACTCGCGCAGCGACTACGAGCAGTACTTC. It translates to CASSYSRSDYEQYF.

V usage is TRBV5-1 and J usage is TRBJ2-3; TRBD2 matches 12 bases. CDR1 is SGHRS and CDR2 is YFSETQ in the germline V gene. J gave up 4 bases and V 0 bases, and 6 bases lay outside the gene matches. This CDR3 is 17 amino acids long. The CDR3 DNA sequence: TGCGCCAGCAGCTTGGCCGTGACTAGCGGGGGTGCAGATACGCAGTATTTT. Its translation: CASSLAVTSGGADTQYF.

This chain links TRBV7-2 with TRBJ1-4; D not certain. The CDR3 contains 13 residues. The V gene lost 6 bases and the J gene lost 6 bases, with 11 bases spanning the gap. CDR1 SGHTA and CDR2 FQGNSA come from the germline V gene. CDR3 protein: CASRMGRYEKLFF. CDR3 sequence (DNA): TGTGCCAGCAGGATGGGGAGGTATGAAAAACTGTTTTTT.

This sequence joins TRBV4-2 and TRBJ2-5; TRBD2 agrees at 9 bases. This CDR3 is 16 amino acids long. Losses at the gene ends were 0 bases for V and 5 bases for J; bases not matched to a gene: 7. In germline, CDR1 is LGHNA, CDR2 YNFKEQ. Here the CDR3 DNA reads TGTGCCAGCAGCCAAGATATGCGGGGGGGCGGGGAGACCCAGTACTTC. Translated, it gives CASSQDMRGGGETQYF.

The V call is TRBV19, the J call TRBJ1-2; 8 bases match TRBD1. With 8 bases clipped from V and 2 bases from J, the junction kept 4 bases outside the gene matches. Germline CDR1 reads LNHDA; CDR2 reads SQIVND (reference sequence). This CDR3 is 13 amino acids long. CDR3 nucleotides: TGTGCCAGTTGGGACAGGCAAAACTATGGCTACACCTTC. Translated: CASWDRQNYGYTF.

The chain combines TRBV28 with TRBJ2-5; a weak D match, TRBD2 (6 bases). This CDR3 has 14 residues. The germline V and J ends were trimmed by 5 bases and 5 bases, with 15 bases remaining between them. In germline, CDR1 is MDHEN, CDR2 SYDVKM. CDR3 nucleotides: TGTGCCAGCAGTGATCCGGGACTGGCGGAGACCCAGTACTTC. The encoded protein is CASSDPGLAETQYF.

This clone has a handful of counts. This chain connects TRBV7-2 to TRBJ2-3; 8 bases are a match to TRBD2. V shed 2 bases, J shed 6 bases, and the junction held 10 bases outside the gene matches. Germline values: CDR1 SGHTA, CDR2 FQGNSA. The CDR3 covers 16 residues. CDR3: CASSLLGAGVRDTQYF. CDR3 coding DNA: TGTGCCAGCAGCTTATTAGGAGCGGGGGTAAGGGATACGCAGTATTTT. The full variable domain, with the rest looked up from reference TRBV7-2 and TRBJ2-3, is GAGVSQSPSNKVTEKGKDVELRCDPISGHTALYWYRQSLGQGLEFLIYFQGNSAPDKSGLPSDRFSAERTGGSVSTLTIQRTQQEDSAVYLCASSLLGAGVRDTQYFGPGTRLTVL.